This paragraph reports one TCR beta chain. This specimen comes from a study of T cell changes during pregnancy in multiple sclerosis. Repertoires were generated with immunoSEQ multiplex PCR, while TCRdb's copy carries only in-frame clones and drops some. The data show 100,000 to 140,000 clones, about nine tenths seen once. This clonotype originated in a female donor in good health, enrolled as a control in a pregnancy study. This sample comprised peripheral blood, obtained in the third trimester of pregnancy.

The CDR3 sequence: CASSQGGTNYGYTF. The CDR3 bases are TGCGCCAGCAGCCAAGGGGGCACGAACTATGGCTACACCTTC. The chain combines TRBV4-3 with TRBJ1-2; D might be TRBD1 (5 bases). The CDR3 spans 14 residues. The V and J ends lost 1 base and 2 bases respectively, with 8 bases between them. CDR1 and CDR2 from the germline V gene are LGHNA and YSLEER.